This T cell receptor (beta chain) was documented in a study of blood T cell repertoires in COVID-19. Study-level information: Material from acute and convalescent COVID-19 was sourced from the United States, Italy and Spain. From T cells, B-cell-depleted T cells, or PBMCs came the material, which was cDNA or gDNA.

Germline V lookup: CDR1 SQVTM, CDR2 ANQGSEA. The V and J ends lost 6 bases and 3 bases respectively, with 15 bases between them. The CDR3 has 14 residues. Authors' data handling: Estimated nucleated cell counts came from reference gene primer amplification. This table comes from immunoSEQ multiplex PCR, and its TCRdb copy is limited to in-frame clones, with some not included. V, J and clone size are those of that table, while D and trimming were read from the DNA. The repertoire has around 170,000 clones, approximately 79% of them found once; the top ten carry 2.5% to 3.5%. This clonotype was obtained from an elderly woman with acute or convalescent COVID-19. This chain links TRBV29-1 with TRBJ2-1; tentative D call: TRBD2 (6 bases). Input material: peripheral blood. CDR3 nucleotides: TGCAGCGTGGATGGACTATTCGACTACAATGAGCAGTTCTTC. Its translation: CSVDGLFDYNEQFF.